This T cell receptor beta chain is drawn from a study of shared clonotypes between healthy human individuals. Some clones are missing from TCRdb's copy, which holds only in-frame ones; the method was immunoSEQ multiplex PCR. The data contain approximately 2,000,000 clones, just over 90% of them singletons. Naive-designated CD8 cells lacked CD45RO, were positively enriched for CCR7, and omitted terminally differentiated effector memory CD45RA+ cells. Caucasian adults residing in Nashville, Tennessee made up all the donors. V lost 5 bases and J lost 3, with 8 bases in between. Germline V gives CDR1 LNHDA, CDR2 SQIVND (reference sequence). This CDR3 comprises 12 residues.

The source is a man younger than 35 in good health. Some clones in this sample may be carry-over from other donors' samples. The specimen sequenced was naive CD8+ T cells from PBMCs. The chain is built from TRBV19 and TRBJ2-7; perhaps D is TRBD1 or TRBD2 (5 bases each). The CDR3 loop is CASSEGNYEQYF. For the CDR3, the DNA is TGTGCCAGTAGTGAGGGGAACTACGAGCAGTACTTC.